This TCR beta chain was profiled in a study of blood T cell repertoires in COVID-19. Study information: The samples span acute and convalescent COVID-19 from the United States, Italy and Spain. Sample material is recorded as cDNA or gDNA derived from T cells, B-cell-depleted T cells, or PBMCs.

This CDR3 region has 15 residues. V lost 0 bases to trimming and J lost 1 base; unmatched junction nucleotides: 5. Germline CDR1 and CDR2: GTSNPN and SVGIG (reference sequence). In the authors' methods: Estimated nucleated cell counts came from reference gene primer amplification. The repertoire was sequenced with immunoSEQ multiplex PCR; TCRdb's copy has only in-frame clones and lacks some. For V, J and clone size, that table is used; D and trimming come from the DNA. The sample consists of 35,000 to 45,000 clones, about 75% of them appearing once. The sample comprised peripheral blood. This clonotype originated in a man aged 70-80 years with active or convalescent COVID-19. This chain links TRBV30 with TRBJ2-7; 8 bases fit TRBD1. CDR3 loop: CAWSVQGVGSYEQYF. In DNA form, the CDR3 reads TGTGCCTGGAGTGTACAGGGGGTTGGGTCCTACGAGCAGTACTTC.